The 13 T cell receptor beta chains listed next were all sequenced from one sample in a study of tumor and adjacent non-tumor tissue in lung cancer. A modified ARM-PCR protocol with three rounds of nested PCR amplified TCRbeta. TCRdb re-called the multiplex PCR reads through MiXCR, storing one row per CDR3 protein. This table holds under 140,000 distinct CDR3 sequences, 75% to 90% found once. RNA was extracted from bulk tissue without any cell sorting. The sequencing sample was made of lung tumor tissue. Every receptor here comes from a man in his 70s with non-small cell lung cancer.

As to this clonotype: Germline and junction disagree at one end, which may indicate a read error. This chain connects TRBV6-5 to TRBJ1-6, with D possibly TRBD1 on 6 matching bases. CDR3 size: 16 residues. Germline CDR1 MNHEY, CDR2 SVGAGI. CDR3 in amino acids: CASSYSRGAFNSPLHF. Written as DNA, the CDR3 is TGCGCCAGCAGTTACTCGAGGGGGGCTTTTAATTCACCCCTCCACTTT.

With respect to this clonotype: The germline gene is not matched at one end of the junction; a read error may be the cause. CDR3 region: CASSTGRSVADTQYF. In DNA, the CDR3 is TGTGCCTCATCAACAGGGCGGAGCGTGGCAGATACACAGTATTTT. The genes are TRBV10-3 and TRBJ2-3, with a weak D call TRBD1 (6 bases). Germline V lookup: CDR1 ENHRY, CDR2 SYGVKD. This CDR3 is built from 15 residues.

On this clonotype itself: One end of the junction varies from germline; a read error may be responsible. V is TRBV12-3 or TRBV12-4 and J is TRBJ2-5, with TRBD1 matching 9 bases. The CDR3 spans 15 residues. The CDR3 nucleotides are TGTGCCAGAAGCCGGCCGGGACAGGGTACGGAGACCCACTACTTC. Its protein product is CARSRPGQGTETHYF.

Comment on this clonotype: This likely comes from a read error, as the CDR3 has no conserved phenylalanine or tryptophan at its end. The rearrangement links TRBV29-1 to TRBJ2-5; 10 positions agree with TRBD2. Germline V gene sequence: CDR1 SQVTM, CDR2 ANQGSEA. This CDR3 is built from 14 residues. The CDR3 bases are TGCAGAGTTGGTGGACTAGCGGTGGGAGAGACCCAGTACCTC. Translating gives CRVGGLAVGETQYL.

As regards this clonotype: One end of the junction does not line up with germline, which may come from a read error. This rearrangement joins TRBV29-1 to TRBJ1-6; D unresolved. The germline gives CDR1 SQVTM, CDR2 ANQGSEA. CDR3 length: 13 residues. The CDR3 sequence is CSVTGIGSSPLYF. CDR3 nucleotides: TGCAGCGTGACTGGGATAGGCAGTTCACCCCTCTACTTT.

Regarding this clonotype: At one end, the junction sequence differs from germline, possibly due to a read error. The chain couples TRBV6-2 or TRBV6-3 to TRBJ2-3, with D possibly matching TRBD2 (5 bases). The germline V gene encodes CDR1 MNHEY and CDR2 SVGEGT. CDR3 length: 17 residues. The CDR3 DNA sequence: TGTGCTAGCAGTTACTCAGGCCGAAAGTCTAGCTCAGATACGCAGTATTTT. Translation: CASSYSGRKSSSDTQYF.

Of note for this clonotype: Germline is not matched at one junction end, which may reflect a read error. The V gene is TRBV4-1, the J gene TRBJ1-1, with TRBD1 matching over 10 bases. The CDR3 runs to 18 residues. CDR1 MGHRA and CDR2 YSYEKL come from the germline V gene. For the CDR3, the DNA is TGCGCCAGCAGCCAAGACGGTACCGACAGGGGGCAATACACTGATGCTTTCTTT. Its translation is CASSQDGTDRGQYTDAFF.

With regard to this clonotype: The junction departs from the called germline gene at one end, perhaps through a read error. V and J are TRBV20-1 and TRBJ2-7; tentatively, D is TRBD2 (5 bases). The CDR3 sequence is 14 residues long. Germline CDR1 reads DFQATT; CDR2 reads SNEGSKA (reference sequence). CDR3 nucleotide sequence: TGCAGTGCTAGAGATGAGAGGGCGGTTTACGAACAGTACTTC. Amino acid sequence: CSARDERAVYEQYF.

In the case of this clonotype: One end of the junction varies from germline; a read error may be responsible. The chain recombines TRBV6-2 or TRBV6-3 with TRBJ2-1; D gene uncertain. The CDR3 has 16 amino acids. From germline, CDR1 is MNHEY and CDR2 SVGEGT. CDR3 nucleotide sequence: TGTGCCAGCAGCACGCACTGGAGTCGCTCCTACAATGAGCAGCTCTTC. This encodes CASSTHWSRSYNEQLF.

Comment on this clonotype: It is likely a read error, because the conserved phenylalanine at the end of the CDR3 is missing. This sequence joins TRBV11-2 and TRBJ2-1, with D perhaps TRBD2 (6 bases). Trimming pared 0 bases from V and 1 base from J, leaving 16 bases between. CDR1 is SGHAT and CDR2 is FQNNGV in the germline V gene. The CDR3 sequence is 18 residues long. This CDR3 reads CASSLDVRDWASYNEQFI. CDR3 DNA: TGTGCCAGCAGCTTAGATGTGCGGGACTGGGCTTCCTACAATGAGCAGTTCATC.

Worth noting for this clonotype: Germline and junction disagree at one end, which may indicate a read error. The rearrangement joins TRBV4-1 to TRBJ2-1, with 8 nucleotides matching TRBD1. This CDR3 has 16 amino acids. Germline V lookup: CDR1 MGHRA, CDR2 YSYEKL. The CDR3 here is CASSRSRGLTYYEQFF. The CDR3 DNA sequence: TGCGCCAGCAGCCGCTCCAGGGGGCTTACCTACTATGAGCAGTTCTTT.

As concerns this clonotype: A read error may account for a junction end that differs from germline. The gene calls are TRBV10-3 and TRBJ2-5; a possible D gene is TRBD2 (6 bases). Looked up from germline, CDR1 is ENHRY and CDR2 is SYGVKD. CDR3 length: 13 amino acids. The CDR3 DNA reads as TGTGCCACTACTTGGGGGGACTTGGAGACCCAGAACTTC. Amino acids: CATTWGDLETQNF.

Concerning this clonotype itself: At one end the junction does not follow the germline gene, possibly because of a read error. The chain combines TRBV4-3 with TRBJ2-1; 8 nucleotides line up with TRBD2. Per germline, CDR1 LGHNA and CDR2 YSLEER. The CDR3 spans 17 residues. Here the CDR3 DNA reads TGCGCCAGCACCCAAAACACAGCGGGAGCTGAATACAATGAGCAGTTCTTC. As protein: CASTQNTAGAEYNEQFF.